This TCR beta chain emerged from a study of T cell responses to AZD1222 COVID-19 vaccine. Germline CDR1 is SGHRS and CDR2 is YFSETQ. The CDR3 loop spans 15 amino acids. Between the trimmed V and J ends, which lost 6 bases and 0 bases, there was a span of 15 bases. The table came from immunoSEQ multiplex PCR; TCRdb's copy has only in-frame clones and leaves some out. The sample has about 130,000 clones, about 88% seen once. The clonotype comes from an adult in good health. V gene TRBV5-1 combines with J gene TRBJ1-2; a weak D match, TRBD1 (5 bases). The sequenced sample was peripheral blood, obtained on day 0 of AZD1222 vaccination. CDR3 in amino acids: CASTPPGGPNYGYTF. For the CDR3, the DNA is TGCGCCAGCACCCCTCCGGGGGGACCTAACTATGGCTACACCTTC.